Listed below are T cell receptor beta chains from one sample, sequenced in a study of beta chain features in type 1 diabetes. Clones were read by immunoSEQ multiplex PCR, and TCRdb kept only the in-frame ones, dropping some. The profile shows hundreds of thousands of clones, 12% to 15% of them singletons. Sequencing used central memory CD4+ T cells from blood. All receptors derive from a man younger than 45 in good health. Both conserved end residues are part of each CDR3. D genes are given only for firm matches. Rows give clone size only sometimes, using once, few, many, or a class for an expanded clone.

>TRBD1|-|TRBV12-5|TRBJ1-1
CASGFFTGGITEAFF
TGTGCTAGTGGTTTTTTTACAGGGGGCATCACTGAAGCTTTCTTT
>TRBD1|-|TRBV5-1|TRBJ2-7
CASETGTGTYEQYF
TGTGCCAGCGAAACCGGGACAGGGACCTACGAGCAGTACTTC
>-|few|TRBV9|TRBJ2-1
CASSVASSSTGNEQFF
TGTGCCAGCAGCGTAGCTTCCTCGTCGACGGGCAATGAGCAGTTCTTC
>TRBD2|-|TRBV5-1|TRBJ2-7
CASSRSFGGSSYEQYF
TGCGCCAGCAGTCGGAGCTTCGGGGGGAGCTCCTACGAGCAGTACTTC
>TRBD2|few|TRBV6-5|TRBJ2-4
CASSPPGRTKNIQYF
TGTGCCAGCAGTCCCCCCGGGAGGACCAAAAACATTCAGTACTTC
>-|few|TRBV18|TRBJ1-2
CASSLRQNYTF
TGTGCCAGCTCACTGAGACAGAACTACACCTTC
>-|-|TRBV28|TRBJ1-3
CASTHGGSGNTIYF
TGTGCCAGCACCCACGGCGGGTCTGGAAACACCATATATTTT
>-|-|TRBV6-5|TRBJ1-1
CASSYGRRNTEAFF
TGTGCCAGCAGTTACGGACGCAGGAACACTGAAGCTTTCTTT
>-|-|TRBV9|TRBJ1-1
CASSVDTGQTEAFF
TGTGCCAGCAGCGTAGACACAGGGCAAACTGAAGCTTTCTTT
>TRBD2|-|TRBV9|TRBJ2-5
CASTRAGTSGIETQYF
TGTGCCAGCACCCGAGCCGGGACTAGCGGGATTGAGACCCAGTACTTC
>-|-|TRBV6-4|TRBJ1-1
CASRAGEGTEAFF
TGTGCCAGCAGGGCAGGGGAAGGGACTGAAGCTTTCTTT
>TRBD1|-|TRBV6-5|TRBJ1-4
CAIDAPGGGLFF
TGTGCCATCGACGCTCCAGGGGGCGGACTGTTTTTT
>-|-|TRBV7-8|TRBJ2-3
CASSLGIADTQYF
TGTGCCAGCAGCTTAGGTATCGCAGATACGCAGTATTTT
>TRBD1|few|TRBV6-1|TRBJ1-2
CASSDPWTGDYGYTF
TGTGCCAGCAGTGACCCATGGACAGGGGACTATGGCTACACCTTC
>-|-|TRBV18|TRBJ2-5
CASSRERQETQYF
TGTGCCAGCTCACGGGAGCGGCAAGAGACCCAGTACTTC
>TRBD1|-|TRBV5-1|TRBJ2-7
CASSLSGTGPLEQYF
TGCGCCAGCAGCCTATCCGGGACAGGGCCTCTCGAGCAGTACTTC
>-|-|TRBV5-1|TRBJ1-1
CASSLDVGVNTEAFF
TGCGCCAGCAGCTTGGACGTTGGGGTGAACACTGAAGCTTTCTTT
>TRBD1|few|TRBV28|TRBJ1-1
CASSPGGVDRAFF
TGTGCCAGCAGCCCAGGGGGCGTCGATAGAGCTTTCTTT
>TRBD2|many|TRBV2|TRBJ2-1
CASRRELPSNEQFF
TGTGCCAGCAGGCGGGAGTTGCCGTCTAATGAGCAGTTCTTC
>-|-|TRBV2|TRBJ2-4
CASRGDLAKNIQYF
TGTGCCAGCAGGGGGGACCTAGCCAAAAACATTCAGTACTTC
>-|few|TRBV7-2|TRBJ1-2
CASSLDMRHNNYGYTF
TGTGCCAGCAGCTTAGATATGAGACATAACAACTATGGCTACACCTTC
>-|-|TRBV15|TRBJ2-1
CATSRDLGNEQFF
TGTGCCACCAGCAGAGATTTGGGCAATGAGCAGTTCTTC
>TRBD1|-|TRBV7-2|TRBJ2-4
CASSLAGTGGGIQYF
TGTGCCAGCAGCTTAGCCGGGACAGGGGGCGGCATTCAGTACTTC
>-|-|TRBV28|TRBJ1-5
CASTFGGNNQPQHF
TGTGCCAGCACGTTCGGGGGCAACAATCAGCCCCAGCATTTT
>-|few|TRBV9|TRBJ1-5
CASSVGRGAPQHF
TGTGCCAGCAGCGTAGGGAGGGGAGCGCCCCAGCATTTT
>-|-|TRBV27|TRBJ1-1
CASSEQGNTEAFF
TGTGCCAGCAGTGAGCAGGGGAACACTGAAGCTTTCTTT
>TRBD2|few|TRBV11-3|TRBJ2-1
CASSPSGGARNEQFF
TGTGCCAGCAGCCCCAGCGGGGGGGCTAGGAATGAGCAGTTCTTC
>-|-|TRBV19|TRBJ1-1
CASIFQGGGPEAFF
TGTGCCAGTATCTTCCAGGGAGGGGGACCGGAAGCTTTCTTT
>-|-|TRBV20-1|TRBJ1-1
CSAPRTEAFF
TGCAGTGCTCCCCGCACTGAAGCTTTCTTT
>-|-|TRBV7-9|TRBJ2-7
CASSPRVIYEQYF
TGTGCCAGCAGCCCCAGGGTAATCTACGAGCAGTACTTC
>TRBD2|-|TRBV25-1|TRBJ2-1
CASSDTSGGGSYNEQFF
TGTGCCAGCAGCGATACTAGCGGGGGAGGATCCTACAATGAGCAGTTCTTC
>-|few|TRBV4-3|TRBJ2-1
CASSQDLDPGFNEQFF
TGCGCCAGCAGCCAAGACCTAGATCCTGGGTTTAATGAGCAGTTCTTC
>-|-|TRBV27|TRBJ2-6
CASSLRGPGGGANVLTF
TGTGCCAGCAGTTTACGAGGGCCCGGGGGAGGGGCCAACGTCCTGACTTTC
>-|once|TRBV30|TRBJ1-2
CAWSPQATYGYTF
TGTGCCTGGAGTCCACAGGCAACCTATGGCTACACCTTC
>TRBD2|-|TRBV6-5|TRBJ2-3
CASSYGLAGNTDTQYF
TGTGCCAGCAGTTACGGGCTAGCGGGGAACACAGATACGCAGTATTTT
>-|-|TRBV15|TRBJ1-5
CATSRTQVGEWNQPQHF
TGTGCCACCAGCAGAACTCAGGTGGGGGAGTGGAATCAGCCCCAGCATTTT
>-|-|TRBV25-1|TRBJ1-3
CASSEFGQRNTIYF
TGTGCCAGCAGTGAATTCGGACAGAGAAACACCATATATTTT
>TRBD2|-|TRBV2|TRBJ2-1
CASMLAGVVYEQFF
TGTGCCAGCATGCTGGCGGGAGTGGTGTATGAGCAGTTCTTC
>-|few|TRBV7-2|TRBJ2-1
CASSYSPYNEQFF
TGTGCCAGCAGCTACTCCCCCTACAATGAGCAGTTCTTC
>TRBD1|few|TRBV9|TRBJ1-1
CASSVAVGQGLAFF
TGTGCCAGCAGCGTAGCAGTGGGACAGGGATTGGCTTTCTTT
>-|many|TRBV2|TRBJ2-1
CASSEGLHKINEQFF
TGTGCCAGCAGTGAAGGACTTCATAAGATCAATGAGCAGTTCTTC
>TRBD2|many|TRBV6-1|TRBJ2-1
CASSLSGGRYNEQFF
TGTGCCAGCAGCCTAAGCGGGGGGCGATACAATGAGCAGTTCTTC
>-|-|TRBV19|TRBJ1-1
CASSSRPRRRGNAEAFF
TGTGCCAGTAGTTCCCGACCGAGAAGGAGGGGAAACGCTGAAGCTTTCTTT
>-|-|TRBV6-5|TRBJ2-3
CASSERARTDTQYF
TGTGCCAGCAGTGAAAGGGCGAGAACAGATACGCAGTATTTT
>-|-|TRBV6-5|TRBJ2-1
CASSVGYEGYEQFF
TGTGCCAGCAGTGTAGGATACGAGGGCTATGAGCAGTTCTTC
>-|-|TRBV5-1|TRBJ2-4
CASSLAAGASKNIQYF
TGCGCCAGCAGCTTGGCCGCGGGGGCGTCCAAAAACATTCAGTACTTC
>-|-|TRBV30|TRBJ2-2
CAWSSLTRAGELFF
TGTGCCTGGAGTTCCCTCACCCGGGCCGGGGAGCTGTTTTTT
>-|few|TRBV30|TRBJ1-2
CAWSGEGLGGYTF
TGTGCCTGGAGTGGGGAGGGTCTCGGGGGCTACACCTTC
>-|few|TRBV4-1|TRBJ2-7
CASSQSRVAEQYF
TGCGCCAGCAGCCAAAGTAGGGTGGCCGAGCAGTACTTC
>-|-|TRBV21-1|TRBJ1-2
CASSLLGAKGYTF
TGTGCCAGCAGCCTTCTGGGGGCGAAGGGCTACACCTTC
>-|few|TRBV19|TRBJ2-2
CASRTSHSTGELFF
TGTGCCAGTAGAACTTCCCACAGCACCGGGGAGCTGTTTTTT
>-|-|TRBV7-2|TRBJ2-4
CASSDGGANIQYF
TGTGCCAGCAGCGATGGTGGGGCCAACATTCAGTACTTC
>-|-|TRBV18|TRBJ1-2
CASSPGQTDSHYGYTF
TGTGCCAGCTCACCCGGACAGACTGATTCTCACTATGGCTACACCTTC
>TRBD1|few|TRBV7-7|TRBJ2-3
CASSPGTGRADTQYF
TGTGCTAGCAGCCCAGGGACAGGGAGAGCAGATACGCAGTATTTT
>-|-|TRBV18|TRBJ2-6
CASSPQGLSGANVLTF
TGTGCCAGCTCACCACAGGGGCTCTCTGGGGCCAACGTCCTGACTTTC